The entry below gives a single T cell receptor (beta chain) sequence along with its context. The sample is drawn from a study of lymphopenia after photon versus proton radiotherapy. The germline gives CDR1 MNHEY, CDR2 SMNVEV (reference sequence). The germline V and J ends were trimmed by 4 bases and 4 bases, with 14 bases remaining between them. The CDR3 has 15 amino acids. Sequenced by immunoSEQ multiplex PCR; TCRdb stores in-frame clones only, minus some. The data show tens of thousands of clones, about 83% seen once. The clonotype was recovered from a woman aged 50 to 65 with pancreatic cancer. The sequencing here drew on peripheral blood, taken from a patient treated with photon-based radiotherapy. J is TRBJ1-5 and V is TRBV27; possibly TRBD1 for D (5 bases). This CDR3 is CASSSSSWGNQPQHF. The CDR3 DNA is TGTGCCAGCAGTTCCTCCTCATGGGGGAATCAGCCCCAGCATTTT.